The rows below give T cell receptor beta chains drawn from one sample of a study of T cell changes during pregnancy in multiple sclerosis. The assay was immunoSEQ multiplex PCR, and TCRdb's table has in-frame clones only and misses some. The data contain around 120,000 clones, roughly 92% of them singletons. Material: peripheral blood, obtained after pregnancy. The receptors stem from a female donor with multiple sclerosis, enrolled in a pregnancy study. CDR3s include the opening cysteine and the closing phenylalanine or tryptophan. The order of the fields is D gene, clone size, J gene, V gene, CDR3 protein, CDR3 DNA. A D gene is named only where the DNA matches it firmly. Some rows mark clone size as missing; the rest say once, few, many or name a class of expanded clone.

D: TRBD2
size: -
J: TRBJ2-5
V: TRBV9
CDR3: CASSPWTSGGETQYF
DNA: TGTGCCAGCAGCCCCTGGACTAGCGGGGGCGAGACCCAGTACTTC

D: -
size: -
J: TRBJ2-2
V: TRBV7-7
CDR3: CASSLGQNTGELFF
DNA: TGTGCTAGCAGCTTGGGGCAGAACACCGGGGAGCTGTTTTTT

D: TRBD2
size: once
J: TRBJ2-3
V: TRBV15
CDR3: CATSIGTSGETDTQYF
DNA: TGTGCCACCAGCATCGGGACTAGCGGGGAGACAGATACGCAGTATTTT

D: TRBD2
size: -
J: TRBJ2-1
V: TRBV7-7
CDR3: CASSLDGRGGSGEQFF
DNA: TGTGCTAGCAGCTTAGATGGCCGGGGGGGTTCAGGTGAGCAGTTCTTC

D: -
size: -
J: TRBJ2-7
V: TRBV5-5
CDR3: CASSGWENGQSSYEQYF
DNA: TGTGCCAGCAGCGGGTGGGAGAATGGACAGAGCTCCTACGAGCAGTACTTC

D: TRBD2
size: once
J: TRBJ2-2
V: TRBV30
CDR3: CAWRLAGVNTGELFF
DNA: TGTGCCTGGAGGCTAGCGGGGGTTAACACCGGGGAGCTGTTTTTT

D: TRBD1
size: -
J: TRBJ1-5
V: TRBV2
CDR3: CASRGTGGVPYSNQPQHF
DNA: TGTGCCAGCAGGGGGACAGGGGGCGTCCCCTATAGCAATCAGCCCCAGCATTTT

D: TRBD1
size: few
J: TRBJ1-4
V: TRBV7-9
CDR3: CASSGGTVANEKLFF
DNA: TGTGCCAGCAGCGGAGGGACAGTCGCTAATGAAAAACTGTTTTTT

D: -
size: -
J: TRBJ1-1
V: TRBV4-1
CDR3: CASSQVTRATEAFF
DNA: TGCGCCAGCAGCCAAGTTACGAGGGCCACTGAAGCTTTCTTT

D: -
size: -
J: TRBJ1-1
V: TRBV18
CDR3: CASSPPAGHTEAFF
DNA: TGTGCCAGCTCACCACCCGCAGGGCACACTGAAGCTTTCTTT

D: TRBD1
size: few
J: TRBJ2-5
V: TRBV5-4
CDR3: CASSLQGAEETQYF
DNA: TGTGCCAGCAGCTTACAGGGGGCGGAAGAGACCCAGTACTTC

D: -
size: -
J: TRBJ1-2
V: TRBV30
CDR3: CAWTPRDSKYGYTF
DNA: TGTGCCTGGACTCCACGAGACAGCAAATATGGCTACACCTTC

D: -
size: -
J: TRBJ2-1
V: TRBV5-5
CDR3: CASSLFAGTQGTGINEQFF
DNA: TGTGCCAGCAGCTTGTTTGCGGGTACACAGGGAACAGGGATAAATGAGCAGTTCTTC

D: -
size: -
J: TRBJ1-5
V: TRBV5-5
CDR3: CASSLDVGAYSNQPQHF
DNA: TGTGCCAGCAGCTTGGATGTGGGCGCCTATAGCAATCAGCCCCAGCATTTT

D: TRBD2
size: -
J: TRBJ2-2
V: TRBV18
CDR3: CASSPQLAGNTGELFF
DNA: TGTGCCAGCTCACCACAACTAGCGGGTAACACCGGGGAGCTGTTTTTT

D: -
size: -
J: TRBJ1-6
V: TRBV6-5
CDR3: CASSSGTSPNSPLHF
DNA: TGTGCCAGCAGTTCCGGGACAAGTCCCAATTCACCCCTCCACTTT

D: TRBD1
size: -
J: TRBJ1-1
V: TRBV10-2
CDR3: CASSESGQGATEAFF
DNA: TGCGCCAGCAGTGAGTCAGGACAGGGAGCTACTGAAGCTTTCTTT

D: TRBD1
size: -
J: TRBJ2-3
V: TRBV29-1
CDR3: CSVLGTEPTDTQYF
DNA: TGCAGCGTACTCGGGACAGAACCCACAGATACGCAGTATTTT

D: TRBD2
size: -
J: TRBJ2-3
V: TRBV10-2
CDR3: CASTARGRRAGGEEYF
DNA: TGCGCCAGCACTGCGCGGGGGAGGAGAGCCGGGGGAGAGGAGTATTTT

D: TRBD1
size: -
J: TRBJ2-7
V: TRBV7-8
CDR3: CASSPFPGTVRGEQYF
DNA: TGTGCCAGCAGCCCCTTCCCGGGGACAGTCCGTGGGGAGCAGTACTTC

D: -
size: -
J: TRBJ2-2
V: TRBV5-1
CDR3: CASTIVGGSPGELFF
DNA: TGCGCCAGCACCATCGTTGGAGGTTCCCCCGGGGAGCTGTTTTTT

D: TRBD2
size: once
J: TRBJ2-3
V: TRBV4-1
CDR3: CASSQDQVAGAADTQYF
DNA: TGCGCCAGCAGCCAAGATCAGGTAGCGGGGGCTGCAGATACGCAGTATTTT

D: TRBD1
size: -
J: TRBJ1-6
V: TRBV2
CDR3: CASSTGGGSPLHF
DNA: TGTGCCAGCTCAACAGGGGGCGGTTCCCCCCTCCACTTT

D: TRBD1
size: -
J: TRBJ2-2
V: TRBV5-8
CDR3: CASSRGQGVVSGELFF
DNA: TGTGCCAGCAGCCGAGGACAGGGGGTAGTCTCGGGGGAGCTGTTTTTT

D: -
size: -
J: TRBJ1-6
V: TRBV7-6
CDR3: CASSSYNSPLHF
DNA: TGTGCCAGCAGCTCGTATAATTCACCCCTCCACTTT

D: -
size: -
J: TRBJ1-2
V: TRBV11-2
CDR3: CASSSPGPRRANYGYTF
DNA: TGTGCCAGCAGCTCTCCGGGACCCAGGAGGGCTAACTATGGCTACACCTTC

D: -
size: -
J: TRBJ1-4
V: TRBV10-1
CDR3: CASTVQFGEKLFF
DNA: TGCGCCAGCACCGTGCAATTCGGTGAAAAACTGTTTTTT

D: TRBD1
size: -
J: TRBJ1-3
V: TRBV19
CDR3: CASSIRGQGVSSGNTIYF
DNA: TGTGCCAGTAGTATTCGGGGACAGGGGGTCAGCTCTGGAAACACCATATATTTT

D: -
size: once
J: TRBJ1-6
V: TRBV7-2
CDR3: CASSPAEARSPLHF
DNA: TGTGCCAGCAGCCCCGCGGAGGCCAGATCACCCCTCCACTTT

D: -
size: -
J: TRBJ1-4
V: TRBV5-1
CDR3: CASSVGFTGEKLFF
DNA: TGCGCCAGCTCAGTCGGCTTTACGGGGGAAAAACTGTTTTTT

D: TRBD1
size: -
J: TRBJ2-7
V: TRBV27
CDR3: CASSADRVGMPYEQYF
DNA: TGTGCCAGCAGTGCGGACAGGGTAGGGATGCCCTACGAGCAGTACTTC

D: TRBD1
size: -
J: TRBJ2-7
V: TRBV11-1
CDR3: CASSSTGIWNEQYF
DNA: TGTGCCAGCAGCTCGACAGGGATTTGGAACGAGCAGTACTTC

D: -
size: -
J: TRBJ2-3
V: TRBV9
CDR3: CASSGRFEADTQYF
DNA: TGTGCCAGCAGCGGGCGGTTCGAGGCAGATACGCAGTATTTT

D: -
size: -
J: TRBJ2-4
V: TRBV18
CDR3: CASSPPGRGYYGVQYF
DNA: TGTGCCAGCTCACCACCGGGGAGGGGGTACTACGGCGTTCAGTACTTC

D: -
size: -
J: TRBJ2-7
V: TRBV27
CDR3: CASSLISHRGPGDEQYF
DNA: TGTGCCAGCAGTCTAATTTCCCACAGGGGCCCGGGGGACGAGCAGTACTTC

D: TRBD2
size: -
J: TRBJ2-3
V: TRBV9
CDR3: CASSVGAGGTDTQYF
DNA: TGTGCCAGCAGCGTAGGAGCGGGGGGCACAGATACGCAGTATTTT

D: -
size: -
J: TRBJ2-2
V: TRBV9
CDR3: CASSNDRDKNTGELFF
DNA: TGTGCCAGCAGCAACGACCGGGACAAAAACACCGGGGAGCTGTTTTTT

D: -
size: -
J: TRBJ2-1
V: TRBV29-1
CDR3: CSVFENEQFF
DNA: TGCAGCGTTTTCGAGAATGAGCAGTTCTTC

D: TRBD1
size: once
J: TRBJ2-3
V: TRBV11-2
CDR3: CASRDRGGNTQYF
DNA: TGTGCCAGCAGGGACAGGGGAGGGAATACGCAGTATTTT

D: TRBD1
size: once
J: TRBJ2-2
V: TRBV6-4
CDR3: CASSAGQGSTGELFF
DNA: TGTGCCAGCAGTGCGGGACAGGGATCGACCGGGGAGCTGTTTTTT

D: -
size: -
J: TRBJ2-3
V: TRBV2
CDR3: CASRVTGLVGTQYF
DNA: TGTGCCAGCAGAGTAACAGGGCTGGTGGGTACGCAGTATTTT

D: -
size: -
J: TRBJ2-5
V: TRBV2
CDR3: CASLGGRGGETQYF
DNA: TGTGCCAGCCTCGGTGGCAGGGGTGGGGAGACCCAGTACTTC

D: -
size: -
J: TRBJ2-1
V: TRBV7-7
CDR3: CAVGAYNEQFF
DNA: TGTGCTGTGGGGGCTTACAATGAGCAGTTCTTC

D: TRBD1
size: -
J: TRBJ2-1
V: TRBV7-9
CDR3: CASSIRQGVSSYNEQFF
DNA: TGTGCCAGCAGCATTAGACAGGGGGTGAGCTCCTACAATGAGCAGTTCTTC

D: -
size: few
J: TRBJ2-7
V: TRBV6-5
CDR3: CASTLRGSYEQYF
DNA: TGTGCCAGCACCCTTCGAGGGTCCTACGAGCAGTACTTC

D: TRBD2
size: once
J: TRBJ2-7
V: TRBV9
CDR3: CASSVGAGGTYEQYF
DNA: TGTGCCAGCAGCGTAGGAGCGGGGGGCACCTACGAGCAGTACTTC

D: -
size: -
J: TRBJ2-2
V: TRBV6-6
CDR3: CASRLGGANTGELFF
DNA: TGTGCCAGCCGTCTGGGGGGAGCGAACACCGGGGAGCTGTTTTTT

D: TRBD1
size: -
J: TRBJ1-6
V: TRBV9
CDR3: CASSVAEGAINSPLHF
DNA: TGTGCCAGCAGCGTAGCGGAGGGGGCGATAAATTCACCCCTCCACTTT

D: TRBD2
size: once
J: TRBJ2-1
V: TRBV9
CDR3: CASSVNSGGVHNEQFF
DNA: TGTGCCAGCAGCGTAAACAGCGGGGGGGTGCACAATGAGCAGTTCTTC

D: TRBD2
size: -
J: TRBJ2-3
V: TRBV27
CDR3: CASRLAGLMDTQYF
DNA: TGTGCCAGCAGGCTAGCGGGTTTAATGGATACGCAGTATTTT

D: -
size: -
J: TRBJ2-7
V: TRBV7-6
CDR3: CASSSRVFEQYF
DNA: TGTGCCAGCAGCTCGAGGGTATTCGAGCAGTACTTC

D: -
size: -
J: TRBJ2-3
V: TRBV19
CDR3: CASSIGPPQGLDTQYF
DNA: TGTGCCAGTAGTATAGGGCCCCCTCAGGGATTGGATACGCAGTATTTT

D: TRBD1
size: -
J: TRBJ2-6
V: TRBV7-8
CDR3: CASSLAWVETGFMSGANVLTF
DNA: TGTGCCAGCAGCTTAGCATGGGTCGAGACAGGGTTTATGTCTGGGGCCAACGTCCTGACTTTC

D: -
size: once
J: TRBJ2-1
V: TRBV30
CDR3: CAWTMGQGFEQFF
DNA: TGTGCCTGGACCATGGGCCAGGGCTTTGAGCAGTTCTTC

D: TRBD2
size: -
J: TRBJ2-4
V: TRBV27
CDR3: CASRSGGWAKNIQYF
DNA: TGTGCCAGCAGAAGCGGGGGTTGGGCCAAAAACATTCAGTACTTC

D: TRBD1
size: -
J: TRBJ1-1
V: TRBV19
CDR3: CASSMDRGTTEAFF
DNA: TGTGCCAGTAGTATGGACAGGGGAACAACTGAAGCTTTCTTT

D: TRBD1
size: -
J: TRBJ2-2
V: TRBV14
CDR3: CASSHRQGRTGELFF
DNA: TGTGCCAGCAGCCATCGACAGGGTAGGACCGGGGAGCTGTTTTTT

D: -
size: -
J: TRBJ1-3
V: TRBV6-5
CDR3: CASSYGVAGSGNTIYF
DNA: TGTGCTAGCAGTTATGGGGTAGCGGGCTCTGGAAACACCATATATTTT

D: TRBD1
size: -
J: TRBJ2-5
V: TRBV13
CDR3: CASSSRQGGQETQYF
DNA: TGTGCCAGCAGCAGCAGACAGGGTGGCCAAGAGACCCAGTACTTC